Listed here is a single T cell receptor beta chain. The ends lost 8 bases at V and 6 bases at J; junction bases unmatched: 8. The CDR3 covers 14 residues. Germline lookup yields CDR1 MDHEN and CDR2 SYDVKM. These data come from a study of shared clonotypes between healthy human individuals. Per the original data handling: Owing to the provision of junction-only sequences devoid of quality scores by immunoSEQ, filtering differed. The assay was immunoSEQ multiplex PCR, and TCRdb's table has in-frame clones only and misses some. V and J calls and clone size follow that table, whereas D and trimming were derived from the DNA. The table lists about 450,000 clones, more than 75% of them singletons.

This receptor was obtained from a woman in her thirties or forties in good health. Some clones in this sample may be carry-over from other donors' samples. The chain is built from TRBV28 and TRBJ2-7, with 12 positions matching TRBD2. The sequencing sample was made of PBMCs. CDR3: CASGPGLAGSEQYF. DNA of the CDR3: TGTGCCAGCGGACCGGGACTAGCGGGCTCCGAGCAGTACTTC.